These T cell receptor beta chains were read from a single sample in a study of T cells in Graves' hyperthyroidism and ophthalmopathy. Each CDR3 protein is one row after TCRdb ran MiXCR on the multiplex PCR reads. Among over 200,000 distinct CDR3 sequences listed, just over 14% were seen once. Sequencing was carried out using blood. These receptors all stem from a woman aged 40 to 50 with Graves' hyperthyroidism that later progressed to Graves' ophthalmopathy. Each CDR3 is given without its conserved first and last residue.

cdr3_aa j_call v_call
ATSDLSGKYNEQF TRBJ2-1 TRBV24-1
ASSVGTGGSQETQY TRBJ2-5 TRBV9
AWSPGLYSNQPQH TRBJ1-5 TRBV30
ASSYGWEGSYEQY TRBJ2-7 TRBV6-5
ASSPGRFITSPLH TRBJ1-6 TRBV14
ASRHPGRVGWIEAF TRBJ1-1 TRBV11-2
ASSIGQGGTGELF TRBJ2-2 TRBV19
ASSQDSNQPQH TRBJ1-5 TRBV2
ASSAVQGLQETQY TRBJ2-5 TRBV7-9
ASSYIIGAGDRRNEQF TRBJ2-1 TRBV6-2/TRBV6-3
ASSQPYEAGGPHEQF TRBJ2-1 TRBV14
ASSYSGLAGAGETQY TRBJ2-5 TRBV6-5
ASSNLAGGPPGELF TRBJ2-2 TRBV7-3
HAWASENTDTQY TRBJ2-3 TRBV12-5
ASSPRPTSGGNNEQF TRBJ2-1 TRBV18
ASSLGDYRRTGELF TRBJ2-2 TRBV5-6
ASSGAAGALEQF TRBJ2-1 TRBV19
SARDPRLWETQY TRBJ2-5 TRBV20-1